These 3 T cell receptor beta chains were all obtained from the same sample, sequenced in a study of Graves' ophthalmopathy and Graves' hyperthyroidism. Beta-chain TCR CDR3 regions were amplified from RNA transcripts. An opening RT-PCR round employed HTBI primers and preceded a second-round multiplex PCR. TCRdb reanalysed the multiplex PCR reads using MiXCR and keeps one entry per CDR3 protein. The table shows some 350,000 distinct CDR3 sequences, with 15% to 20% occurring only once. The specimen sequenced was peripheral blood. All receptors derive from an adult woman with stable Graves' hyperthyroidism.

To note about this clonotype: It may be a read error: a sequence one base away is much more abundant. This chain links TRBV6-1 with TRBJ2-2; D is possibly TRBD1 or TRBD2 (6 bases each). Germline lookup yields CDR1 MNHNS and CDR2 SASEGT. The CDR3 spans 16 residues. The CDR3 bases are TGTGCCAGCAGTGATGTGATGACGGGGGACACCGGGGAGCTGTGTTTT. This translates into CASSDVMTGDTGELCF.

This clonotype was seen at least ten times. The V gene is TRBV28, the J gene TRBJ2-7; no clear D gene. Germline lookup yields CDR1 MDHEN and CDR2 SYDVKM. The CDR3 sequence is 14 residues long. Trimming left V 4 bases short and J 2 bases short, with 12 bases between. This CDR3 reads CASSSRMAPYEQYF. The CDR3 region has the DNA TGTGCCAGCAGTTCAAGAATGGCACCCTACGAGCAGTACTTC.

There are many counts of this clonotype. The gene calls are TRBV12-3 or TRBV12-4 and TRBJ2-5; 11 bases are a match to TRBD2. The CDR3 runs to 17 residues. V lost 7 bases, J lost 5 bases, and 15 bases stayed unmatched. Here the CDR3 reads CASTPPRAASGRETQYF. DNA of the CDR3: TGTGCCAGCACCCCTCCGCGTGCGGCTAGCGGGAGGGAGACCCAGTACTTC.